What follows are 4 T cell receptor beta chains derived from one specimen sequenced in a study of T cells in tumors after PD-1 blockade. Repertoires were generated with immunoSEQ multiplex PCR, while TCRdb's copy carries only in-frame clones and drops some. The sample gives under 40,000 clones, 73% of which show up once; 40% is in the top ten. The material was PBMCs, obtained after anti-PD-1 treatment. The receptors stem from a human donor with basal cell carcinoma.

The chain carries TRBV6-2 or TRBV6-3 and TRBJ2-4; D ambiguous. CDR1 and CDR2 (germline): MNHEY, SVGEGT. The CDR3 runs 14 residues. With 2 bases removed from V and 0 bases from J, the gap between germline ends came to 5 bases. The CDR3 is CASSYDAAKNIQYF. The CDR3 nucleotides read TGTGCCAGCAGTTACGACGCAGCCAAAAACATTCAGTACTTC.

This chain links TRBV24-1 with TRBJ1-1; TRBD1 agrees at 11 bases. CDR1 is KGHDR and CDR2 is SFDVKD in the germline V gene. Losses at the gene ends were 2 bases for V and 4 bases for J; bases not matched to a gene: 5. The CDR3 is 16 amino acids. The CDR3: CATSDSRTGGRTEAFF. CDR3 nucleotides: TGTGCCACCAGTGATTCGCGGACAGGGGGCCGCACTGAAGCTTTCTTT.

The gene calls are TRBV11-3 and TRBJ2-7; 7 bases map to TRBD1. The CDR3 has 14 residues. After removal of 5 bases from V and 5 bases from J, the junction contained 9 bases not matched to a gene. The V gene's germline CDR1 is SGHNT and CDR2 YENEEA. The CDR3 is CASSNRTGRNEQYF. Written as DNA, the CDR3 is TGTGCCAGCAGCAATAGGACAGGCCGGAACGAGCAGTACTTC.

This rearrangement joins TRBV10-3 to TRBJ2-5, with D unclear. CDR1 is ENHRY and CDR2 is SYGVKD in the germline V gene. Trimming took 4 bases from V and 4 from J, leaving 10 bases between them. This CDR3 comprises 13 residues. For the CDR3, the DNA is TGTGCCATCAGTGCCAGCAGCACAGAGACCCAGTACTTC. As protein: CAISASSTETQYF.